A single sample is the source of the 20 T cell receptor beta chains below, sequenced in a study of T cell responses to AZD1222 COVID-19 vaccine (dated by TCRdb to the early 2020s). Libraries were prepared through the immunoSEQ multiplex PCR assay. Not all clones reach the TCRdb copy of this immuneACCESS table, which keeps in-frame sequences only. Checked studies attribute under half of the gap to unresolved V genes and leave the rest unexplained. The sample contains about 150,000 clones, around 94% of them found a single time. 1.3% of the sample is held by the ten biggest clonotypes. What this sample's time point label stands for: baseline before first vaccination. Material: peripheral blood, obtained on day 0 of AZD1222 vaccination. Source of these receptors: an adult in good health.

The rearrangement links TRBV4-2 to TRBJ2-1, with 7 bases aligning to TRBD2. CDR1 and CDR2 from the germline V gene are LGHNA and YNFKEQ. The CDR3 has 17 residues. Trimming took 0 bases from V and 8 from J; bases not matched to a gene: 13. This CDR3 is CASSQDGNPSGRDEQFF. As DNA, the CDR3 is TGTGCCAGCAGCCAAGACGGAAACCCTAGCGGTCGCGATGAGCAGTTCTTC.

The chain couples TRBV10-1 to TRBJ2-3; tentatively, D is TRBD2 (7 bases). From germline, CDR1 is WNHNN and CDR2 SYGVQD (reference sequence). V was cut by 0 bases and J by 6 bases, with 25 bases left in between. The CDR3 runs 19 residues. As DNA, the CDR3 is TGCGCCAGCAGTGAGTCAAGGGGGGGGTCCGGCGGGATGATGGATACGCAGTATTTT. Translating gives CASSESRGGSGGMMDTQYF.

The chain recombines TRBV19 with TRBJ1-1; D may be TRBD1 (6 bases). The CDR3 spans 13 residues. CDR1 is LNHDA, CDR2 SQIVND, per germline (reference sequence). The germline V and J ends were trimmed by 5 bases and 1 base, with 8 bases remaining between them. The CDR3: CASSPTGNTEAFF. CDR3 nucleotide sequence: TGTGCCAGTAGTCCGACAGGGAACACTGAAGCTTTCTTT.

This chain links TRBV19 with TRBJ1-1; tentatively, D is TRBD1 (5 bases). The CDR3 contains 14 residues. Deletions cut 7 bases from V and 1 base from J, with 13 bases between. The V gene's germline CDR1 is LNHDA and CDR2 SQIVND (reference sequence). This CDR3 reads CASKRTGENTEAFF. CDR3 in DNA: TGTGCCAGTAAAAGGACGGGGGAGAACACTGAAGCTTTCTTT.

The chain has TRBV9 and TRBJ1-6; D not certain. Germline V gene lookup returns CDR1 SGDLS and CDR2 YYNGEE. The CDR3 runs 17 residues. V was pared by 0 bases and J by 0 bases, with 10 bases between. The DNA for the CDR3 is TGTGCCAGCAGCGTAGAGTCAGGCAGCTCCTATAATTCACCCCTCCACTTT. Translating gives CASSVESGSSYNSPLHF.

V usage is TRBV6-5 and J usage is TRBJ1-2; 12 bases align to TRBD1. Germline V CDR1 and CDR2: MNHEY, SVGAGI. This CDR3 is built from 15 residues. J lost 7 bases, V lost 6 bases, and 9 bases had no gene match. This CDR3 reads CASRPGQGADFGYTF. In nucleotides, the CDR3 is TGTGCCAGCAGACCGGGACAGGGGGCGGATTTTGGCTACACCTTC.

The gene calls are TRBV7-2 and TRBJ1-6; D perhaps matches TRBD1 (6 bases). Germline V gene lookup returns CDR1 SGHTA and CDR2 FQGNSA. The CDR3 has 18 residues. Trimming took 1 base from V and 8 from J, leaving 21 bases between them. As DNA, the CDR3 is TGTGCCAGCAGCTTAGAGGCAGGGGACCCGAGGCCTGATTCACCCCTCCACTTT. Protein: CASSLEAGDPRPDSPLHF.

The rearrangement uses TRBV30 and TRBJ1-1; D is unclear. V dropped 4 bases and J dropped 0 bases, with 6 bases sitting between them. The germline gives CDR1 GTSNPN, CDR2 SVGIG (reference sequence). This CDR3 has 12 residues. In DNA, the CDR3 is TGTGCCTGGACCGATATGAACACTGAAGCTTTCTTT. Its protein is CAWTDMNTEAFF.

The chain couples TRBV10-3 to TRBJ2-1, with 11 bases fitting TRBD2. V lost 6 bases and J lost 2; bases outside the gene matches: 6. CDR1 is ENHRY and CDR2 is SYGVKD in the germline V gene. This CDR3 region has 16 residues. CDR3 in DNA: TGTGCCATCAGATCCGGGACTAGCGGACCCTACAATGAGCAGTTCTTC. Translating it yields CAIRSGTSGPYNEQFF.

The CDR3 DNA follows: TGTGCCAGTATCGACGACGTAGACACTGAAGCTTTCTTT. Amino acid sequence: CASIDDVDTEAFF. V and J are TRBV19 and TRBJ1-1; D is undetermined. V gave up 7 bases and J gave up 3 bases, with 12 bases separating them. This CDR3 contains 13 residues. CDR1 is LNHDA, CDR2 SQIVND, per germline (reference sequence).

Points on this clone: This sample includes further DNA sequences coding for the same CDR3. The rearrangement uses TRBV30 and TRBJ1-5; D uncertain. Trimming pared 2 bases from V and 0 bases from J, leaving 5 bases between. CDR1 GTSNPN and CDR2 SVGIG come from the germline V gene (reference sequence). The CDR3 runs to 13 residues. The CDR3 protein is CAWSRDSNQPQHF. The CDR3 DNA reads TGTGCCTGGAGTAGAGATAGCAATCAGCCCCAGCATTTT.

The rearrangement uses TRBV6-5 and TRBJ1-5; D remains unclear. The CDR3 runs to 13 residues. Per the germline V gene, CDR1 is MNHEY and CDR2 is SVGAGI. The germline V and J ends were trimmed by 7 bases and 2 bases, with 9 bases remaining between them. The CDR3 spells CASKVFGNQPQHF. CDR3 in DNA: TGTGCCAGCAAGGTGTTTGGCAATCAGCCCCAGCATTTT.

The genes are TRBV2 and TRBJ1-5, with D perhaps TRBD1 (5 bases). CDR1 is SNHLY, CDR2 FYNNEI, per germline. V gave up 5 bases and J gave up 7 bases, with 9 bases separating them. The CDR3 runs 12 residues. The CDR3 region is CASSSGAQPQHF. Written as DNA, the CDR3 is TGTGCCAGCAGTTCCGGGGCACAGCCCCAGCATTTT.

V is TRBV28 and J is TRBJ1-2; D gene uncertain. This CDR3 is 13 amino acids long. Germline values: CDR1 MDHEN, CDR2 SYDVKM. Trimming stripped 7 bases from V and 6 bases from J, with 15 bases between. Here the CDR3 reads CASIGTKRDGYTF. CDR3 nucleotide sequence: TGTGCCAGCATTGGTACGAAGAGAGATGGCTACACCTTC.

This chain joins TRBV3-1 (or the pseudogene TRBV3-2) and TRBJ1-3, with D tentatively TRBD1 (5 bases). The CDR3 totals 16 residues. V shed 4 bases and J shed 0 bases, with 13 bases lying between them. CDR1 is LGHDT, CDR2 YNNKEL, per germline (reference sequence). In DNA, the CDR3 is TGTGCCAGCAGCCCCCAAGGGGCAAACTCTGGAAACACCATATATTTT. Translating gives CASSPQGANSGNTIYF.

Here the CDR3 DNA reads TGTGCCAGCAGCTTGGCCGGAGAAAGTTACTATGGCTACACCTTC. This gives the protein CASSLAGESYYGYTF. The V call is TRBV7-9, the J call TRBJ1-2, with no clear D. The germline V gene has CDR1 SEHNR and CDR2 FQNEAQ (reference sequence). The CDR3 loop spans 15 amino acids. Trimming shortened V by 3 bases and J by 3 bases, and 14 bases separated the two germline ends.

This clone showed up just once. The V gene is TRBV18, the J gene TRBJ1-4; no clear D. V dropped 3 bases and J dropped 5 bases, with 10 bases sitting between them. Germline lookup yields CDR1 KGHSH and CDR2 LQKENI. This CDR3 has 14 residues. CDR3 DNA sequence: TGTGCCAGCTCACCGATCGACGCCAATGAAAAACTGTTTTTT. Translation: CASSPIDANEKLFF.

V usage is TRBV18 and J usage is TRBJ2-4; the match to TRBD1 covers 9 bases. The CDR3 spans 18 residues. Germline V gives CDR1 KGHSH, CDR2 LQKENI. V was pared by 3 bases and J by 2 bases, with 11 bases of the junction left unmatched. The CDR3 here is CASSPFLGQGLTKNIQYF. The CDR3 DNA follows: TGTGCCAGCTCACCTTTTTTGGGACAGGGTTTGACCAAAAACATTCAGTACTTC.

V and J are TRBV19 and TRBJ1-2; D not resolved. The CDR3 spans 15 residues. V was trimmed by 5 bases and J by 0 bases, leaving 13 bases between them. In germline, CDR1 is LNHDA, CDR2 SQIVND (reference sequence). The CDR3 here is CASSPQRVPNYGYTF. DNA for the CDR3: TGTGCCAGTAGTCCCCAACGTGTACCTAACTATGGCTACACCTTC.

The CDR3 here is CASRDRQGLAGVYEQYV. The CDR3 nucleotides are TGTGCCAGCAGGGATCGACAGGGACTAGCGGGAGTCTACGAGCAGTACGTC. V gene TRBV27 combines with J gene TRBJ2-7, with 14 positions matching TRBD2. Germline assignment: CDR1 MNHEY and CDR2 SMNVEV (reference sequence). V trimming: 6 bases; J trimming: 3 bases; junction bases outside the gene matches: 10. The CDR3 loop spans 17 amino acids.